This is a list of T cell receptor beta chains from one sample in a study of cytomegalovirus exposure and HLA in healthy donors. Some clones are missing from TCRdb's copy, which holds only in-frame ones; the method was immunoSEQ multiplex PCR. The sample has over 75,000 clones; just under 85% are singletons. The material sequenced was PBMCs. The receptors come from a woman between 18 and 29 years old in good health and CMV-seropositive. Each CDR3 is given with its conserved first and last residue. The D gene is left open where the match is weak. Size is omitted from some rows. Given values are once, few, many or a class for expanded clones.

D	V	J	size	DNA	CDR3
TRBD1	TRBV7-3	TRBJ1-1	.	TGTGCCAGCAGCTTAATGAGACAGGGAAGGGCTGAAGCTTTCTTT	CASSLMRQGRAEAFF
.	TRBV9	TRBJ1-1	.	TGTGCCAGCAGCGTAGAGGGACGGGGGGGCACTGAAGCTTTCTTT	CASSVEGRGGTEAFF
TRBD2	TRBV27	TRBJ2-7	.	TGTGCCAGCAATCCTATAGGTACTAGCGGGCACCCGCCCTACGAGCAGTACTTC	CASNPIGTSGHPPYEQYF
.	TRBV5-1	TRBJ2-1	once	TGCGCCAGCAGCTTGGGGGGCGGGACCTCCTACAATGAGCAGTTCTTC	CASSLGGGTSYNEQFF
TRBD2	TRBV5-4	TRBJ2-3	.	TGTGCCAGCAACATTAACGCGGGAGGGACAGATACGCAGTATTTT	CASNINAGGTDTQYF
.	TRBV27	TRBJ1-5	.	TGTGCCAGTCGGCCGACAGAGAGCAATCAGCCCCAGCATTTT	CASRPTESNQPQHF
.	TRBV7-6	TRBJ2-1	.	TGTGCCAGCAGCATTCCGGCAGCGGATCACTACAATGAGCAGTTCTTC	CASSIPAADHYNEQFF
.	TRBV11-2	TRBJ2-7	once	TGTGCCAGCAGCTTAGGGCAGTACTACGAGCAGTACTTC	CASSLGQYYEQYF
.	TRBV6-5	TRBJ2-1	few	TGTGCCAGCAGTTACTCTTCAGGGTACAATGAGCAGTTCTTC	CASSYSSGYNEQFF
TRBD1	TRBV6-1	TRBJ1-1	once	TGTGCCACTCTGACAGGGATGGTCACTGAAGCTTTCTTT	CATLTGMVTEAFF
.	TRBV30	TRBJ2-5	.	TGTGCCTGGAGTTGGCAGAGCGGTAGGGCGGAGCAGTACTTC	CAWSWQSGRAEQYF
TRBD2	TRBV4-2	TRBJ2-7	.	TGTGCCAGCAGCCAAGATGGGAGCGGGACGAACTTC	CASSQDGSGTNF
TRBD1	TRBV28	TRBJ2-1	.	TGTGCCAGCAGTTTATTCCTACAGGGGACCCAGAATGAGCAGTTCTTC	CASSLFLQGTQNEQFF
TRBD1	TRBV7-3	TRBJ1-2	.	TGTGCCAGCAGCTTTTCGACAGGGGAAGGTGGCTACACCTTC	CASSFSTGEGGYTF
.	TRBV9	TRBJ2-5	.	TGTGCCAGCAGTCGGGGGAGCCAAGAGACCCAGTACTTC	CASSRGSQETQYF
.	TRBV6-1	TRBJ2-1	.	TGTGCCAGCAGTGTTGACAGGTACAATGAGCAGTTCTTC	CASSVDRYNEQFF
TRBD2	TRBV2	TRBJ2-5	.	TGTGCCAGCAGCCCCGGGCGCGGGGGGACCCAAGAGACCCAGTACTTC	CASSPGRGGTQETQYF
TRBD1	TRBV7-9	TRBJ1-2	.	TGTGCCAGCAGCTTAGTAGGCAGGGGGATTGCCTATGGCTACACCTTC	CASSLVGRGIAYGYTF
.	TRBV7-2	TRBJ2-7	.	TGTGCCAGCAGCTCTCAGGGTTACGAGCAGTACTTC	CASSSQGYEQYF
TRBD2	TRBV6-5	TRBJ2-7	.	TGTGCCAGCAGCGCAGGACTAGCGGGTCTCTACGAGCAGTACTTC	CASSAGLAGLYEQYF
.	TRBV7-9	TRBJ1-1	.	TGTGCCAGCAGCGGGCGGGGAGCTGAAGCTTTCTTT	CASSGRGAEAFF
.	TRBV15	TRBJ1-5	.	TGTGCCACCAGCCACAGTAAATATCAGCCCCAGCATTTT	CATSHSKYQPQHF
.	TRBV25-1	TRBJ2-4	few	TGTGCCAGCAGTGGCAGTAAGGACATAGCCAAAAACATTCAGTACTTC	CASSGSKDIAKNIQYF
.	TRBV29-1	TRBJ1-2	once	TGCAGCGTTCTCACGGGTGACTATGGCTACACCTTC	CSVLTGDYGYTF
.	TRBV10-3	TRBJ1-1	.	TGTGCCATCTCAGGGCCTACTAAGACGGAACAGACTGAAGCTTTCTTT	CAISGPTKTEQTEAFF
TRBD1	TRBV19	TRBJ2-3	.	TGTGCCAGCCGACAGGGGGCATCGGCAGATACGCAGTATTTT	CASRQGASADTQYF
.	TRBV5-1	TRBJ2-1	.	TGCGCCAGCAGCTTAAACAGGGTGGCCTACAATGAGCAGTTCTTC	CASSLNRVAYNEQFF
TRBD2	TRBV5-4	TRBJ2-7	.	TGTGCCAGCAGCCAGTCCGGGACTAGTTCCTACGAGCAGTACTTC	CASSQSGTSSYEQYF
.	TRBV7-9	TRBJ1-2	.	TGTGCCAGCAGCTTTGGCGGGGATGGCTACACCTTC	CASSFGGDGYTF
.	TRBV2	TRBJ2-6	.	TGTGCCAGCAGTGGCCCTAATTCTGGGGCCAACGTCCTGACTTTC	CASSGPNSGANVLTF
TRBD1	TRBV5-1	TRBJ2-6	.	TGCGCCAGCAGCAGAACCGGGACAGGGGCTGGGGCCAACGTCCTGACTTTC	CASSRTGTGAGANVLTF
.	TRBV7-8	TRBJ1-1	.	TGTGCCAGCACCGATAACACGAACACTGAAGCTTTCTTT	CASTDNTNTEAFF
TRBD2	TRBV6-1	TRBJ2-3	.	TGTGCCAGCGGGCTAGCGGGATCGGATACGCAGTATTTT	CASGLAGSDTQYF
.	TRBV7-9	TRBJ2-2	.	TGTGCCAGCAGCTTTGGCCTAGTCCCGAACACCGGGGAGCTGTTTTTT	CASSFGLVPNTGELFF
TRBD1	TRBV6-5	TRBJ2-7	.	TGTGCCAGCAGTTACGGTCCCCTGACAGGGACCTACGAGCAGTACTTC	CASSYGPLTGTYEQYF
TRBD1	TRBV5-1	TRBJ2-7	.	TGCGCCAGCAGCTCCGCCCCCGCGACAGGGACCGAGCAGTACTTC	CASSSAPATGTEQYF
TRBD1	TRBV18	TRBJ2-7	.	TGTGCCAGCTCACCCGACAGGGACCTTCCCTACGAGCAGTACTTC	CASSPDRDLPYEQYF
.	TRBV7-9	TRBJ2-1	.	TGTGCCAGCAGGGAAAGTAGCGGCCCTACGAATGAGCAGTTCTTC	CASRESSGPTNEQFF
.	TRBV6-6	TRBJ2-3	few	TGTGCCAGCACCTTTACAGCAGATACGCAGTATTTT	CASTFTADTQYF
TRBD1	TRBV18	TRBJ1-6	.	TGTGCCAGCTCACCGGGCCAGGGGGCGAATTCACCCCTCCACTTT	CASSPGQGANSPLHF
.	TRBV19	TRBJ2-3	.	TGTGCCAGTAGCCTATGGCGGGGAGATACGCAGTATTTT	CASSLWRGDTQYF
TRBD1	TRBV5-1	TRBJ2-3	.	TGCGCCAGCAGCTTGGCCGTTGCAGGGGGCAACACAGATACGCAGTATTTT	CASSLAVAGGNTDTQYF
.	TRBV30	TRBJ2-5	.	TGTGCCTGGGCGGACTACCAAGAGACCCAGTACTTC	CAWADYQETQYF
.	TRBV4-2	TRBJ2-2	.	TGTGCCAGCAGCCAAGATCCGTTAAACGGGGAGCTGTTTTTT	CASSQDPLNGELFF
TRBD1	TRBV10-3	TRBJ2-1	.	TGTGCCATCAGTGGGACCGGGACAGGGAACTACAATGAGCAGTTCTTC	CAISGTGTGNYNEQFF
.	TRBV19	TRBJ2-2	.	TGTGCCAGTAGAACAGGCCAGACGAACACCGGGGAGCTGTTTTTT	CASRTGQTNTGELFF
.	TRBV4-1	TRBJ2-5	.	TGCGCCAGCAGCCAAGATTTCCGGCGGACAGTACAAGAGACCCAGTACTTC	CASSQDFRRTVQETQYF
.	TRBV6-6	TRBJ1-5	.	TGTGCCAGCAGTCACCGAACGCGACAGCGGGATCAGCCCCAGCATTTT	CASSHRTRQRDQPQHF